These 22 T cell receptor beta chains were sequenced from one sample in a study of PD-L1 blockade in urothelial cancer. Clones were read by immunoSEQ multiplex PCR, and TCRdb kept only the in-frame ones, dropping some. The sample yields under 30,000 clones, 75% to 90% seen once. The sequencing here drew on PBMCs, taken around atezolizumab (anti-PD-L1) treatment. These TCRs come from a man aged 50 to 60 with urothelial cancer.

V gene TRBV9 combines with J gene TRBJ2-7, with TRBD2 as a possible D gene (5 bases). Germline V CDR1 and CDR2: SGDLS, YYNGEE. The CDR3 totals 13 residues. Trimming left V 0 bases short and J 6 bases short, with 10 bases between. CDR3 amino acids: CASSVEPGSEQYF. The CDR3, as DNA: TGTGCCAGCAGCGTAGAGCCGGGGAGCGAGCAGTACTTC.

The rearrangement joins TRBV6-1 to TRBJ1-6, with D perhaps TRBD1 (6 bases). The CDR3 spans 15 residues. CDR1 MNHNS and CDR2 SASEGT come from the germline V gene. V lost 7 bases, J lost 6 bases, and 16 bases lay in between. The CDR3 spells CASIEHRGSNSPLHF. The CDR3 coding sequence is TGTGCCAGCATCGAACATAGGGGGTCTAATTCACCCCTCCACTTT.

The CDR3 spells CASSRTDSSQETQYF. CDR3 nucleotide sequence: TGTGCCAGCTCACGAACGGACAGCTCCCAAGAGACCCAGTACTTC. The chain uses TRBV18 and TRBJ2-5, with D possibly matching TRBD1 (6 bases). Germline V lookup: CDR1 KGHSH, CDR2 LQKENI. The ends were cut back, 4 bases at V and 1 base at J, with 13 bases in the middle. The CDR3 is 15 residues long.

This clone appeared a single time. This chain joins TRBV7-2 and TRBJ2-5, with TRBD2 matching 7 bases. V shed 1 base and J 4 bases; nucleotides not matched to a gene: 9. Germline V gene lookup returns CDR1 SGHTA and CDR2 FQGNSA. This CDR3 is 16 amino acids long. CDR3 region: CASSLDSGGRGETQYF. For the CDR3, the DNA is TGTGCCAGCAGCTTAGATAGTGGGGGGAGGGGAGAGACCCAGTACTTC.

The chain joins TRBV28 to TRBJ2-5, with D maybe TRBD1 (6 bases). The CDR3 loop spans 16 amino acids. V lost 5 bases, J lost 2 bases, and 18 bases lay in between. Germline assignment: CDR1 MDHEN and CDR2 SYDVKM. The CDR3 DNA follows: TGTGCCAGCAGTCCATCGCAGGGGACGGGACAAGAGACCCAGTACTTC. Translated, it gives CASSPSQGTGQETQYF.

V gene TRBV2 combines with J gene TRBJ1-6; D is uncertain. V lost 4 bases and J lost 10, with 14 bases in between. The CDR3 consists of 14 residues. The germline gives CDR1 SNHLY, CDR2 FYNNEI. In DNA, the CDR3 is TGTGCCAGCAGTGTCGCCCCCGACGGGTCACCCCTCCACTTT. It translates to CASSVAPDGSPLHF.

The chain joins TRBV28 to TRBJ1-1, with TRBD1 identical over 9 bases. Germline assignment: CDR1 MDHEN and CDR2 SYDVKM. The CDR3 spans 13 residues. After removal of 6 bases from V and 4 bases from J, the junction contained 3 bases not matched to a gene. CDR3 region: CASRPTGGTEAFF. The CDR3 DNA reads TGTGCCAGCAGGCCGACAGGGGGCACTGAAGCTTTCTTT.

J is TRBJ2-1 and V is TRBV9; 10 nucleotides match TRBD2. V gave up 3 bases and J gave up 2 bases; unmatched junction bases: 2. Germline V gene data show CDR1 as SGDLS and CDR2 as YYNGEE. The CDR3 length is 15 residues. CDR3 in amino acids: CASSGSGGAYNEQFF. CDR3 coding DNA: TGTGCCAGCAGCGGCAGCGGGGGGGCCTACAATGAGCAGTTCTTC.

The chain couples TRBV6-1 to TRBJ2-5; perhaps TRBD2 as D (7 bases). The V and J ends lost 1 base and 1 base respectively, with 16 bases between them. Germline CDR1 reads MNHNS; CDR2 reads SASEGT. CDR3 length: 17 residues. The CDR3, as DNA: TGTGCCAGCAGTGAAGATAGGATGGCGGGGGCCCAAGAGACCCAGTACTTC. Amino acids: CASSEDRMAGAQETQYF.

The J gene is TRBJ2-6, the V gene TRBV18, with 9 bases fitting TRBD1. CDR3 length: 18 amino acids. CDR1 KGHSH and CDR2 LQKENI come from the germline V gene. J gave up 0 bases and V 2 bases, and 5 bases lay outside the gene matches. Here the CDR3 reads CASSPRTGALSGANVLTF. The CDR3 nucleotides are TGTGCCAGCTCACCAAGGACAGGGGCCCTCTCTGGGGCCAACGTCCTGACTTTC.

The chain links TRBV7-2 to TRBJ2-1; 7 bases line up with TRBD1. V was clipped by 5 bases and J by 4 bases; unmatched bases: 8. The CDR3 is 15 residues long. Looked up from germline, CDR1 is SGHTA and CDR2 is FQGNSA. DNA for the CDR3: TGTGCCAGCAGCCAAGACAGGGCTCTATACAATGAGCAGTTCTTC. Amino acids: CASSQDRALYNEQFF.

CDR3 sequence (DNA): TGTGCCAGCAGTGGGTTCGGACAGGGGGTTTGTTGCAAAAACATTCAGTACTTC. Protein sequence: CASSGFGQGVCCKNIQYF. The chain combines TRBV6-4 with TRBJ2-4, with 10 bases matching TRBD1. The CDR3 has 18 residues. Germline assignment: CDR1 MRHNA and CDR2 SNTAGT. V trimming: 4 bases; J trimming: 3 bases; junction bases outside the gene matches: 12.

The chain couples TRBV18 to TRBJ2-5, with a possible D match to TRBD1 (6 bases). V shed 6 bases and J shed 4 bases, with 12 bases lying between them. The V gene's germline CDR1 is KGHSH and CDR2 LQKENI. The CDR3 length is 13 residues. The CDR3 here is CASSLQGRETQYF. The CDR3 coding sequence is TGTGCCAGCTCGCTACAGGGTAGAGAGACCCAGTACTTC. The variable domain in full, with the rest retrieved from reference TRBV18 and TRBJ2-5, is NAGVMQNPRHLVRRRGQEARLRCSPMKGHSHVYWYRQLPEEGLKFMVYLQKENIIDESGMPKERFSAEFPKEGPSILRIQQVVRGDSAAYFCASSLQGRETQYFGPGTRLLVL.

This clone showed up just a few times. The rearrangement uses TRBV11-2 and TRBJ1-1; D possibly corresponds to TRBD1 (5 bases). The CDR3 has 13 residues. From germline, CDR1 is SGHAT and CDR2 FQNNGV. With 3 bases removed from V and 4 bases from J, the gap between germline ends came to 9 bases. CDR3 in DNA: TGTGCCAGCAGCTTGACCAGGGCCACTGAAGCTTTCTTT. Translation gives CASSLTRATEAFF.

The CDR3 is CASSSDRFSGANVLTF. CDR3 in DNA: TGTGCCAGCAGCTCCGACAGGTTCTCTGGGGCCAACGTCCTGACTTTC. The chain employs TRBV7-3 and TRBJ2-6; a weak D match, TRBD1 (6 bases). The length of the CDR3 is 16 residues. Germline values: CDR1 SGHTA, CDR2 FQGTGA. V was trimmed by 4 bases and J by 0 bases, leaving 10 bases between them. The full variable domain, rest sourced from reference TRBV7-3 and TRBJ2-6, is GAGVSQTPSNKVTEKGKYVELRCDPISGHTALYWYRQSLGQGPEFLIYFQGTGAADDSGLPNDRFFAVRPEGSVSTLKIQRTERGDSAVYLCASSSDRFSGANVLTFGAGSRLTVL.

The CDR3, as DNA: TGTGCCAGCAGCTTGAGACTAGCGGGAGATTTTACCTACAATGAGCAGTTCTTC. It translates to CASSLRLAGDFTYNEQFF. The rearrangement uses TRBV7-9 and TRBJ2-1; 12 bases are shared with TRBD2. From germline, CDR1 is SEHNR and CDR2 FQNEAQ (reference sequence). The V and J ends lost 3 bases and 2 bases, in that order; junction bases with no gene match: 8. This CDR3 is 18 amino acids long.

The chain carries TRBV5-6 and TRBJ2-2; D is uncertain. Trimming stripped 5 bases from V and 6 bases from J, with 14 bases between. CDR3 length: 14 amino acids. In germline, CDR1 is SGHDT, CDR2 YYEEEE. CDR3 in amino acids: CASSRTISPGELFF. The CDR3 coding sequence is TGTGCCAGCAGTCGTACGATTAGCCCCGGGGAGCTGTTTTTT.

The chain employs TRBV7-6 and TRBJ1-2, with TRBD1 matching 7 bases. CDR1 is SGHVS and CDR2 is FNYEAQ in the germline V gene. The CDR3 length is 12 residues. V lost 6 bases, J lost 2 bases, and 0 bases stayed unmatched. The CDR3 region is CASRTGNYGYTF. CDR3 nucleotides: TGTGCCAGCAGGACAGGGAACTATGGCTACACCTTC.

This clone was counted only a few times. The chain links TRBV5-8 to TRBJ2-2; 7 nucleotides align to TRBD1. The junction had 4 bases not matched to a gene; V was cut back by 4 bases and J by 4 bases. The CDR3 sequence is 14 residues long. The germline V gene encodes CDR1 SGHTS and CDR2 YDEGEE. In nucleotides, the CDR3 is TGTGCCAGCAGCCAAGGGACAGTCACCGGGGAGCTGTTTTTT. Translating gives CASSQGTVTGELFF.

This chain joins TRBV18 and TRBJ2-7; maybe TRBD1 (5 bases). Germline CDR1 reads KGHSH; CDR2 reads LQKENI. This CDR3 has 12 residues. The V end was cut by 6 bases, the J end by 3 bases, with 9 bases between. As DNA, the CDR3 is TGTGCCAGCTCGCGAACAGGCTACGAGCAGTACTTC. It translates to CASSRTGYEQYF.

Points on this clone: Its ends do not fully match the called genes, so a read error is possible. The V call is TRBV7-9, the J call TRBJ1-6; 7 nucleotides line up with TRBD1. Per the germline V gene, CDR1 is SEHNR and CDR2 is FQNEAQ (reference sequence). The CDR3 has 15 amino acids. The CDR3 DNA is TGTGCCAGCAACTTAGAGGCGGCAGGGGGATCACCCCTCCACTTT. Its translation: CASNLEAAGGSPLHF.

The chain couples TRBV5-1 to TRBJ2-1; D gene unclear. Germline V gene lookup returns CDR1 SGHRS and CDR2 YFSETQ. The CDR3 runs 12 residues. Trimming stripped 4 bases from V and 5 bases from J, with 7 bases between. CDR3 loop: CASSMPDNEQFF. The CDR3 DNA reads as TGCGCCAGCAGCATGCCGGACAATGAGCAGTTCTTC.